The rows below give T cell receptor beta chains drawn from one sample of a study of Graves' ophthalmopathy and Graves' hyperthyroidism. TCRdb re-called the multiplex PCR reads through MiXCR, storing one row per CDR3 protein. The table lists about 660,000 distinct CDR3 sequences, 35% to 50% of them singletons. The sequencing sample was made of peripheral blood. The origin of the receptors is an adult man with Graves' ophthalmopathy. Both conserved end residues are part of each CDR3. A D gene is named only where the DNA matches it firmly. Size is omitted from some rows. Given values are once, few, many or a class for expanded clones.

j_gene	v_gene	abundance	d_gene	CDR3aa	CDR3nt
TRBJ1-1	TRBV29-1	.	.	CSVEDQGRAEAFF	TGCAGCGTTGAAGATCAGGGGAGGGCTGAAGCTTTCTTT
TRBJ2-7	TRBV20-1	.	.	CSAGTPSSYEQYF	TGCAGTGCAGGGACACCAAGCTCCTACGAGCAGTACTTC
TRBJ2-3	TRBV7-2	once	TRBD2	CASSLALAIEADTQYF	TGTGCCAGCAGCTTAGCACTAGCGATTGAGGCAGATACGCAGTATTTT
TRBJ1-5	TRBV10-2	.	TRBD1	CASRDRNYNQPQHF	TGCGCCAGCAGGGACAGGAACTACAATCAGCCCCAGCATTTT
TRBJ1-2	TRBV6-5	.	.	CANSRAIYGYTF	TGTGCCAACAGTCGGGCCATCTATGGCTACACCTTC
TRBJ1-2	TRBV29-1	.	TRBD1	CSVGDRGGQGYTF	TGCAGCGTAGGGGACAGGGGTGGACAAGGCTACACCTTC
TRBJ2-7	TRBV5-5	.	.	CANSFQGHEQYF	TGTGCCAACAGCTTTCAGGGCCACGAGCAGTACTTC
TRBJ2-7	TRBV12-3/TRBV12-4	many	.	CARNGRVEQYF	TGTGCCAGGAACGGCAGGGTCGAGCAGTACTTC
TRBJ2-5	TRBV29-1	.	.	CSLVGGGQETQYF	TGCAGCTTAGTTGGGGGTGGACAAGAGACCCAGTACTTC
TRBJ1-4	TRBV5-1	.	TRBD1	CASSRTGTGLEKLFF	TGCGCCAGCAGCAGAACCGGGACAGGGCTGGAAAAACTGTTTTTT
TRBJ1-1	TRBV2	.	.	CASGGVPEAFF	TGTGCCAGCGGTGGGGTCCCTGAAGCTTTCTTT
TRBJ1-1	TRBV12-3/TRBV12-4	few	TRBD1	CASSIGTGTPEAFF	TGTGCCAGCAGCATCGGGACAGGAACCCCCGAAGCTTTCTTT
TRBJ1-1	TRBV5-1	many	.	CASSFGNLNTEAFF	TGCGCCAGCAGCTTCGGGAACCTGAACACTGAAGCTTTCTTT
TRBJ1-4	TRBV25-1	.	TRBD1	CASSASKGQGEEKLFF	TGTGCCAGCAGTGCTTCCAAGGGACAGGGCGAAGAAAAACTGTTTTTT
TRBJ2-2	TRBV29-1	many	TRBD2	CSVGTSGRVTGELFF	TGCAGCGTGGGGACTAGCGGGAGAGTAACCGGGGAGCTGTTTTTT